Included here is one T cell receptor beta chain sequence, with context. The CDR3 has 13 amino acids. V was shortened by 0 bases and J by 4 bases, with 5 bases between the two germline ends. Per the germline V gene, CDR1 is SGDLS and CDR2 is YYNGEE. This sample stems from a study of T-cell reconstitution after alpha-beta-depleted transplantation in children. As it was prepared, the TCRbeta library received unique molecular identifiers. TCRdb independently ran MiXCR on the PCR reads; one entry per CDR3 protein. Of some 550,000 distinct CDR3 sequences listed, around 16% are singletons. This chain uses TRBV9 with TRBJ2-1; no clear D. The receptor was derived from a human donor who donated a stem cell graft to a child with acute lymphoblastic leukemia. Source: PBMCs from the stem cell graft donor, taken from the stem cell graft. The CDR3 DNA sequence: TGTGCCAGCAGCGTAGATGTATACAATGAGCAGTTCTTC. Translation: CASSVDVYNEQFF.